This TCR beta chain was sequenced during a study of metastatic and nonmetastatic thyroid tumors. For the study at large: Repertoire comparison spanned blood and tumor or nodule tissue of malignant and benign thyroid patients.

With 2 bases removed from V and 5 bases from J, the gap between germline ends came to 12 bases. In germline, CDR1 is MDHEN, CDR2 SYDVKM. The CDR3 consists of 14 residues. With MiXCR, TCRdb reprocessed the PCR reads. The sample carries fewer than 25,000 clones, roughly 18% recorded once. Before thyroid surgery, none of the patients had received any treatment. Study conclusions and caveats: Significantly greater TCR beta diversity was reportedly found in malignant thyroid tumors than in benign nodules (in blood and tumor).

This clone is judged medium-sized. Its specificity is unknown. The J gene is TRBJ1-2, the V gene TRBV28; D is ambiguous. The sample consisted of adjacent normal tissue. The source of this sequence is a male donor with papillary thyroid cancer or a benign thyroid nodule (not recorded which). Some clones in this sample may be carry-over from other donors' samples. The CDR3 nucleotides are TGTGCCAGCAGTTTACCCAGCCTCTTTTATGGCTACACCTTC. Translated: CASSLPSLFYGYTF.